Below, one T cell receptor (beta chain) is given with its context. This sample is part of a study of blood T cell repertoires in COVID-19. Study overall: Both acute and convalescent COVID-19 samples were obtained from the United States, Italy and Spain. PBMCs, B-cell-depleted T cells, or T cells provided the cDNA or gDNA that made up the material.

Cohorts were based on clinical histories the participants reported. As handled by the study authors: From reference gene primer amplification, estimates of nucleated cell counts were derived. Libraries were prepared by immunoSEQ multiplex PCR; TCRdb keeps only in-frame clonotypes and omits some of them. The DNA was the basis for D and trimming; V, J and clone size are from that table. In the table there are 200,000 to 300,000 clones, over 75% of which are singletons. This CDR3 region has 14 residues. Losses at the gene ends were 10 bases for V and 6 bases for J; bases not matched to a gene: 10. The germline V gene encodes CDR1 SNHLY and CDR2 FYNNEI.

Sequencing was performed on PBMCs or T cells enriched from blood (not recorded which). This sequence joins TRBV2 and TRBJ2-2, with 8 positions matching TRBD2. The clonotype comes from a man aged 35 to 55 who had recovered from COVID-19. The CDR3 DNA is TGTGCCACCCGTCGGGAGGGTACAGCCGGGGAGCTGTTTTTT. Translation: CATRREGTAGELFF.